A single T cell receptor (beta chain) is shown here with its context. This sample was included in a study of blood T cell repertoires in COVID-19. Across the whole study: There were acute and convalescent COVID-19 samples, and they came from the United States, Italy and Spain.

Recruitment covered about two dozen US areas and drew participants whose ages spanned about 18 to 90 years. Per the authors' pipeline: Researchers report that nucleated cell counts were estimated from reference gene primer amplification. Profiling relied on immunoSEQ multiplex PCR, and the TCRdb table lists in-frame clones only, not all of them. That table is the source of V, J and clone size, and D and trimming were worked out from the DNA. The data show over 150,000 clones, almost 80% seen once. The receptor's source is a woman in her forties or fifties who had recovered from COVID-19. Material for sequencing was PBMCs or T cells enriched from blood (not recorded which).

The CDR3 DNA reads as TGTGCCAGCAGTCCCCGACTCATTAACCAAGAGACCCAGTACTTC. Translated, it gives CASSPRLINQETQYF. The chain joins TRBV28 to TRBJ2-5, with unresolved D. From germline, CDR1 is MDHEN and CDR2 SYDVKM. Trimming cost V 5 bases and J 0 bases, with 13 bases left between them. The CDR3 length is 15 residues.